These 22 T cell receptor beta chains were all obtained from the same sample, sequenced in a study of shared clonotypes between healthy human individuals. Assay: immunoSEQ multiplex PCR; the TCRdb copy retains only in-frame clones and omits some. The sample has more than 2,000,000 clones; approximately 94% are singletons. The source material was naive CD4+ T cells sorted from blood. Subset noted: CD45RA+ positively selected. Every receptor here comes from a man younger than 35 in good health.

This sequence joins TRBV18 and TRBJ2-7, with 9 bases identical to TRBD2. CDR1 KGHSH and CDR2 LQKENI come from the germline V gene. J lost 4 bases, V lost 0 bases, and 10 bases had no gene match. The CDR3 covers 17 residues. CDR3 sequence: CASSPPVQREDSYEQYF. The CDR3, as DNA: TGTGCCAGCTCACCACCGGTACAGCGGGAGGATTCGTACGAGCAGTACTTC.

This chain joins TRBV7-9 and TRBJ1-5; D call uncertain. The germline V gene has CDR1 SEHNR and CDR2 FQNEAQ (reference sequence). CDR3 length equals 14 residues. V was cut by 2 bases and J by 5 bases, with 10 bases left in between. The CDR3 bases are TGTGCCAGCAGCTTAAACGGGTTCTATCAGCCCCAGCATTTT. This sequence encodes CASSLNGFYQPQHF.

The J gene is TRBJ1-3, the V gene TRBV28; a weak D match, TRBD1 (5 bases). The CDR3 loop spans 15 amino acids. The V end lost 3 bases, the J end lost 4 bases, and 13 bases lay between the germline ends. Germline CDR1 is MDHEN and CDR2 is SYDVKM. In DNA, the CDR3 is TGTGCCAGCAGTTTGCCTAGGGGCACAGGAAACACCATATATTTT. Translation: CASSLPRGTGNTIYF. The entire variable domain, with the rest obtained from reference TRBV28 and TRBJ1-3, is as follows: DVKVTQSSRYLVKRTGEKVFLECVQDMDHENMFWYRQDPGLGLRLIYFSYDVKMKEKGDIPEGYSVSREKKERFSLILESASTNQTSMYLCASSLPRGTGNTIYFGEGSWLTVV.

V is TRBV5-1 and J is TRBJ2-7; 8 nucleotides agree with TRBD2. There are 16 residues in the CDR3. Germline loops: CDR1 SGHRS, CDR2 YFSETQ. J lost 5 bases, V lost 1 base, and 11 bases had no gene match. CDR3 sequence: CASSLSREGAENEQYF. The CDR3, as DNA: TGCGCCAGCAGCTTGTCTCGGGAGGGTGCGGAGAACGAGCAGTACTTC. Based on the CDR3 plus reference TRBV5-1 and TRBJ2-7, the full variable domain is KAGVTQTPRYLIKTRGQQVTLSCSPISGHRSVSWYQQTPGQGLQFLFEYFSETQRNKGNFPGRFSGRQFSNSRSEMNVSTLELGDSALYLCASSLSREGAENEQYFGPGTRLTVT.

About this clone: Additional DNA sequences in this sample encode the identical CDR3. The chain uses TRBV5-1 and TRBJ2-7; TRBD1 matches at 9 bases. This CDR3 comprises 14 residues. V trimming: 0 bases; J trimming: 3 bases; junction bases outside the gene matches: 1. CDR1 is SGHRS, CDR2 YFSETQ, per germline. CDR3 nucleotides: TGCGCCAGCAGCTTGGGACAGGGGGGCTACGAGCAGTACTTC. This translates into CASSLGQGGYEQYF.

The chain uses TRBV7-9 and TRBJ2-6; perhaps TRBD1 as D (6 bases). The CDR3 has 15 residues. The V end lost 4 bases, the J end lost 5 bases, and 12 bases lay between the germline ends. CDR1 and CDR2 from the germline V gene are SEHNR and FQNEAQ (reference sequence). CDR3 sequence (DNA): TGTGCCAGCAGCTCGGACAGTTTTTGGGCCAACGTCCTGACTTTC. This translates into CASSSDSFWANVLTF. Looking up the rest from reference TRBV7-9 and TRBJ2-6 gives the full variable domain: DTGVSQNPRHKITKRGQNVTFRCDPISEHNRLYWYRQTLGQGPEFLTYFQNEAQLEKSRLLSDRFSAERPKGSFSTLEIQRTEQGDSAMYLCASSSDSFWANVLTFGAGSRLTVL.

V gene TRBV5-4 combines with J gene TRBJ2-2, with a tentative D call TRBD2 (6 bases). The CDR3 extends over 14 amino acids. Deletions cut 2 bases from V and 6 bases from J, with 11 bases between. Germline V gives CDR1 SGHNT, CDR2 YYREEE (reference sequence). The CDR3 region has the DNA TGTGCCAGCAGCTTCGCGGGGCGGGCCGGGGAGCTGTTTTTT. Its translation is CASSFAGRAGELFF.

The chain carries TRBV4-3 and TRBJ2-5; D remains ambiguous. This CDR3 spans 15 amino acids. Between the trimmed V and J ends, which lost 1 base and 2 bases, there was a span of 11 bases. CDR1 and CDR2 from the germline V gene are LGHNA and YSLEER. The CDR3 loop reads CASSQGYNRQETQYF. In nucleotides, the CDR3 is TGCGCCAGCAGCCAAGGATACAACAGACAAGAGACCCAGTACTTC.

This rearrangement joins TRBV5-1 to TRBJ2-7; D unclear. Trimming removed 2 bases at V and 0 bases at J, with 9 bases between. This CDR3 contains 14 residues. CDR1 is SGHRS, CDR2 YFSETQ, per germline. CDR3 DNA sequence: TGCGCCAGCAGCTTTAACAGCCTCTCCTACGAGCAGTACTTC. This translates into CASSFNSLSYEQYF.

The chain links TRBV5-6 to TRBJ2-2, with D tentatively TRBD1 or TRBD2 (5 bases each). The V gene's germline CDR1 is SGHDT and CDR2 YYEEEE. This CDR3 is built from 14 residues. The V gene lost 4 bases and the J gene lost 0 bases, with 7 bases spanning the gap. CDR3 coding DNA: TGTGCCAGCAGCCGGGACGCGAACACCGGGGAGCTGTTTTTT. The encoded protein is CASSRDANTGELFF. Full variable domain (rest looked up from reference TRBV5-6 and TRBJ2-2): DAGVTQSPTHLIKTRGQQVTLRCSPKSGHDTVSWYQQALGQGPQFIFQYYEEEERQRGNFPDRFSGHQFPNYSSELNVNALLLGDSALYLCASSRDANTGELFFGEGSRLTVL.

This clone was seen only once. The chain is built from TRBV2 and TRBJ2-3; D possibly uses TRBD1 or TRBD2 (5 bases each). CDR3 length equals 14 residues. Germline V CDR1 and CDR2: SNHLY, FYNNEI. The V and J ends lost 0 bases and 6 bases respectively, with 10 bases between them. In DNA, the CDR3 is TGTGCCAGCAGTGAAGCGCTCGGGGCGGATACGCAGTATTTT. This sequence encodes CASSEALGADTQYF.

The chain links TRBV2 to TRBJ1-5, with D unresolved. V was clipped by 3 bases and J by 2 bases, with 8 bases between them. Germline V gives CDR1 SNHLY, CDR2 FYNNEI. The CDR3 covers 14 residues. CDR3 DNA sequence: TGTGCCAGCAGTGAGGGGTCGGGCAATCAGCCCCAGCATTTT. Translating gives CASSEGSGNQPQHF.

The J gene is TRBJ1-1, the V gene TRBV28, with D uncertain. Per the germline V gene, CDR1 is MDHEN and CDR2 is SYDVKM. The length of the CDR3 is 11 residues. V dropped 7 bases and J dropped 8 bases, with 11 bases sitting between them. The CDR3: CASTHGVEAFF. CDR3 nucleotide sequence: TGTGCCAGCACCCACGGTGTGGAAGCTTTCTTT.

Here the CDR3 DNA reads TGTGCCAGCAGACCCCCAGGGGACCGCAATCAGCCCCAGCATTTT. It is translated as CASRPPGDRNQPQHF. The chain has TRBV6-6 and TRBJ1-5; tentative D call: TRBD1 (6 bases). The germline V and J ends were trimmed by 6 bases and 2 bases, with 14 bases remaining between them. Germline V lookup: CDR1 MNHNY, CDR2 SVGAGI (reference sequence). There are 15 residues in the CDR3.

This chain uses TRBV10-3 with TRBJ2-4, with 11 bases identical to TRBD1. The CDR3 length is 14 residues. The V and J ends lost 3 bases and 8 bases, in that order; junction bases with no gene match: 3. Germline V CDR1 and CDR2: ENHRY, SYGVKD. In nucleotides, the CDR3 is TGTGCCATCAGTGACCGGGACAGGGGGGACATTCAGTACTTC. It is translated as CAISDRDRGDIQYF.

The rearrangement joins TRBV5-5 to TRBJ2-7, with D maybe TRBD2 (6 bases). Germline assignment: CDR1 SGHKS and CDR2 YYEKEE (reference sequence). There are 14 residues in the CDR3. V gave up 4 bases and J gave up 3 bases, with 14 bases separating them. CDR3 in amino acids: CASSTFMGGYEQYF. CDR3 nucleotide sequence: TGTGCCAGCAGCACCTTCATGGGGGGCTACGAGCAGTACTTC.

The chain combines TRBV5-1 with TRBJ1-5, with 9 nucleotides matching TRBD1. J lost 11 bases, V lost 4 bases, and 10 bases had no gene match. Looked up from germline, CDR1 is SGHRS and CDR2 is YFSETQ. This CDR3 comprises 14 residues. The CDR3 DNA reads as TGCGCCAGCAGCCCTGGGATAGGACAGGGGTCCCAGCATTTT. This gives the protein CASSPGIGQGSQHF.

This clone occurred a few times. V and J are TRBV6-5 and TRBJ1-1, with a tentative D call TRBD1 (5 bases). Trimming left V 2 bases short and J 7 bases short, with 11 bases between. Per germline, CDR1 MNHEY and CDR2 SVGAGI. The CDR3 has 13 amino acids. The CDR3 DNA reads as TGTGCCAGCAGTTACAAGTGGAGGGGTGAAGCTTTCTTT. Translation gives CASSYKWRGEAFF.

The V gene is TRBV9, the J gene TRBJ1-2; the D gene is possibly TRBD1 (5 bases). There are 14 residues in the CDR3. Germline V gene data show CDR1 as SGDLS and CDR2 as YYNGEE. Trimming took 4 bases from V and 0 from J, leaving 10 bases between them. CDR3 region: CASSRDGPNYGYTF. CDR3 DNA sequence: TGTGCCAGCAGCCGGGACGGCCCTAACTATGGCTACACCTTC.

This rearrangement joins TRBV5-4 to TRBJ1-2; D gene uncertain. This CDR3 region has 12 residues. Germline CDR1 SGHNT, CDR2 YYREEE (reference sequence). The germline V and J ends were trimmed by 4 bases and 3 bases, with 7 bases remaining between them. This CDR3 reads CASSPGDYGYTF. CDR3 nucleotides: TGTGCCAGCAGCCCCGGGGACTATGGCTACACCTTC.

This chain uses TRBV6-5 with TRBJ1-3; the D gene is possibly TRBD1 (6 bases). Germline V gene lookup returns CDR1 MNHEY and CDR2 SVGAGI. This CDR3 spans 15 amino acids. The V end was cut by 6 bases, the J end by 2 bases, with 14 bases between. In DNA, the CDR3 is TGTGCCAGCAGCATACAGGGTTCTGCTGGAAACACCATATATTTT. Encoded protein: CASSIQGSAGNTIYF.

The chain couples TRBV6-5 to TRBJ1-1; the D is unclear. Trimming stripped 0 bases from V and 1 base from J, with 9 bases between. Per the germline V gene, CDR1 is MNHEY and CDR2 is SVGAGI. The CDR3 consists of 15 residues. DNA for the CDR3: TGTGCCAGCAGTTACTCCATAGCTACGAACACTGAAGCTTTCTTT. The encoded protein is CASSYSIATNTEAFF.